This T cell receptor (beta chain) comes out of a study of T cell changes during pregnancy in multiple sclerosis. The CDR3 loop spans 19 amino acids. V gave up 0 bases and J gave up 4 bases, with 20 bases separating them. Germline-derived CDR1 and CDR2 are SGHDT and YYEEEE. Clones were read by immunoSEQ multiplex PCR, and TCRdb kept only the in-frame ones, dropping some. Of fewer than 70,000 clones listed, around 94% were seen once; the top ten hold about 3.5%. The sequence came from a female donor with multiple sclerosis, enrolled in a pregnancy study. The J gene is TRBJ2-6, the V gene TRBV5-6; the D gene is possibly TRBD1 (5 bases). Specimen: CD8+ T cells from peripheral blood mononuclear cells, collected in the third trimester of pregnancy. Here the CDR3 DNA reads TGTGCCAGCAGCTTGGATGTGGTAAGGGGCCTTGACGGGGCCAACGTCCTGACTTTC. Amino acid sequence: CASSLDVVRGLDGANVLTF. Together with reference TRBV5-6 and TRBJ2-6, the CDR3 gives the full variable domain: DAGVTQSPTHLIKTRGQQVTLRCSPKSGHDTVSWYQQALGQGPQFIFQYYEEEERQRGNFPDRFSGHQFPNYSSELNVNALLLGDSALYLCASSLDVVRGLDGANVLTFGAGSRLTVL.